This T cell receptor beta chain emerged from a study of blood T cell repertoires in COVID-19. Study context: Samples came from the United States, Italy and Spain, spanning acute and convalescent COVID-19. In each case, the material was cDNA or gDNA derived from T cells, B-cell-depleted T cells, or PBMCs.

Per the original methods: Estimation of nucleated cell counts was performed using reference gene primer amplification. This table comes from immunoSEQ multiplex PCR, and its TCRdb copy is limited to in-frame clones, with some not included. From that table come the V and J calls and clone size; the DNA was used to work out D and trimming. Among about 190,000 clones, roughly 90% were seen once, and the ten largest hold 5% to 7.5%. Germline-derived CDR1 and CDR2 are MNHEY and SVGAGI. Trimming stripped 5 bases from V and 1 base from J, with 11 bases between. There are 14 residues in the CDR3. The receptor was derived from a middle-aged woman who had recovered from COVID-19. The sample taken for sequencing was peripheral blood. The chain joins TRBV6-5 to TRBJ1-1, with D possibly TRBD1 on 6 matching bases. DNA of the CDR3: TGTGCCAGCAGTCAGGGGAGGGGGAACACTGAAGCTTTCTTT. This encodes CASSQGRGNTEAFF.